Sequencing of this TCR beta chain was carried out in a study of cytomegalovirus exposure and HLA in healthy donors. Study-wide context: The roughly 120 validation repertoires, a later analysis reported, used the same platform as the approximately 730 repertoires from the first cohort.

Method: immunoSEQ multiplex PCR; TCRdb's copy keeps in-frame clones and lacks some. The sample carries about 280,000 clones, around 89% recorded once. Broader study findings: Cytomegalovirus association was listed for roughly 160 TCR beta chains.

CDR3 length equals 19 residues. Germline-derived CDR1 and CDR2 are SNHLY and FYNNEI. V lost 7 bases and J lost 0; bases outside the gene matches: 15. Comment on this clone: Its antigen remains unknown.

The chain joins TRBV2 to TRBJ2-5, with 12 bases fitting TRBD2. The clonotype originates from a woman younger than 35 in good health and CMV-seronegative. The sequencing input was PBMCs. The CDR3 DNA reads TGTGCCAGCACCATGGGACTAGCGGGCCCCTTACTGTACCAAGAGACCCAGTACTTC. Protein: CASTMGLAGPLLYQETQYF.